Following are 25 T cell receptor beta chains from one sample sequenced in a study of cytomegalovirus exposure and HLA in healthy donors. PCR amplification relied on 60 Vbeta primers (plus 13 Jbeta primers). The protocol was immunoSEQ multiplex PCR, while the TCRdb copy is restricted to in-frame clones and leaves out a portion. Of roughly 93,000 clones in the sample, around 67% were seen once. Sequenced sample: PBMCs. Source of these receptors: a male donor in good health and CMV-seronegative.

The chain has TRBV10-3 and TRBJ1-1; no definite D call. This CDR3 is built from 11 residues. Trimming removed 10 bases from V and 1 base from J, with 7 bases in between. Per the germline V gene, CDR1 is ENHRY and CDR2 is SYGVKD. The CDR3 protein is CATGSNTEAFF. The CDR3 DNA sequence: TGTGCCACGGGTTCGAACACTGAAGCTTTCTTT.

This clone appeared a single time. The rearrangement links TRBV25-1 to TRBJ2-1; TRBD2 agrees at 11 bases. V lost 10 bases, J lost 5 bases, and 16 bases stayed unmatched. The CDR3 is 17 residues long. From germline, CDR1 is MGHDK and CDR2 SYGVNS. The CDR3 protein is CATETGASGRPHNEQFF. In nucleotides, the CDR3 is TGTGCCACGGAAACGGGGGCTAGCGGGAGGCCCCACAATGAGCAGTTCTTC.

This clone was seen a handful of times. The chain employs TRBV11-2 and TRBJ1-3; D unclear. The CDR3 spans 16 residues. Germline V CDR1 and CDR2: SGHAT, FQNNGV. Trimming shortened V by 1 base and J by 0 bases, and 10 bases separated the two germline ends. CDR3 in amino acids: CASSLGGAVSGNTIYF. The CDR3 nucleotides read TGTGCCAGCAGCTTAGGGGGAGCAGTCTCTGGAAACACCATATATTTT.

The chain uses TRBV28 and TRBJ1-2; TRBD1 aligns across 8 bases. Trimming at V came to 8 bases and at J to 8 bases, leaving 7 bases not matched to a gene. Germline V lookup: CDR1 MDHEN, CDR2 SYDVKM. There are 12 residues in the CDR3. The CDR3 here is CASGQGRSGYTF. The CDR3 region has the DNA TGTGCCAGCGGACAGGGCCGGTCGGGCTACACCTTC.

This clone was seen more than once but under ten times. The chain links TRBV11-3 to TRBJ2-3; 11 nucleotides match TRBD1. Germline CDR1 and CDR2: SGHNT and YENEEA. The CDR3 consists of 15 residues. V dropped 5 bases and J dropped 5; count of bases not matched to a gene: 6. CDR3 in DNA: TGTGCCAGCAGCGGAAGGACAGGGGGCGAAGATACGCAGTATTTT. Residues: CASSGRTGGEDTQYF. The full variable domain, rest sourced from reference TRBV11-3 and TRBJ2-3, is EAGVVQSPRYKIIEKKQPVAFWCNPISGHNTLYWYLQNLGQGPELLIRYENEEAVDDSQLPKDRFSAERLKGVDSTLKIQPAELGDSAVYLCASSGRTGGEDTQYFGPGTRLTVL.

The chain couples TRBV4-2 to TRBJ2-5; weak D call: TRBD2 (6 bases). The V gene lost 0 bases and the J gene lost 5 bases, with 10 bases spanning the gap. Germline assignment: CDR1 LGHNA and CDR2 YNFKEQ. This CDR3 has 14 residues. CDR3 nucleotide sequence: TGTGCCAGCAGCCAAGATCGAGGGAGGGAGACCCAGTACTTC. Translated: CASSQDRGRETQYF.

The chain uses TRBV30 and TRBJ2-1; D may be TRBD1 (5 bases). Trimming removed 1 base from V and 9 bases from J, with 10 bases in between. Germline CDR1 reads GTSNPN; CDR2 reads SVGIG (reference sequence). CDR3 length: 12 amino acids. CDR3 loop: CAWSGSTGEQFF. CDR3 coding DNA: TGTGCCTGGAGTGGTAGTACAGGTGAGCAGTTCTTC.

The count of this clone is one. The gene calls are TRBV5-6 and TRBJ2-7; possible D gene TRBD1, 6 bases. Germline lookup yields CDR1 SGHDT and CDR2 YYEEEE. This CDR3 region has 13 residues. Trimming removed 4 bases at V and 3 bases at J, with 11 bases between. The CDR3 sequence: CASSPDSRYEQYF. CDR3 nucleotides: TGTGCCAGCAGCCCGGACAGTCGCTACGAGCAGTACTTC.

For the CDR3, the DNA is TGTGCCAGCACGGACCGGGGCGGGGCTTTTAATGAGCAGTTCTTC. Protein product: CASTDRGGAFNEQFF. This sequence joins TRBV28 and TRBJ2-1; D may be TRBD2 (6 bases). The CDR3 has 15 amino acids. Germline V gives CDR1 MDHEN, CDR2 SYDVKM. V was clipped by 7 bases and J by 7 bases, with 20 bases between them.

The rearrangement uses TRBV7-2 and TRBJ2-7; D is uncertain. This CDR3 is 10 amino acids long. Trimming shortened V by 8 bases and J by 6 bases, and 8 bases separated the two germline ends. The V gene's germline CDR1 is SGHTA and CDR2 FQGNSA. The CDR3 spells CASGSVEQYF. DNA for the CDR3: TGTGCCAGCGGCTCGGTCGAGCAGTACTTC.

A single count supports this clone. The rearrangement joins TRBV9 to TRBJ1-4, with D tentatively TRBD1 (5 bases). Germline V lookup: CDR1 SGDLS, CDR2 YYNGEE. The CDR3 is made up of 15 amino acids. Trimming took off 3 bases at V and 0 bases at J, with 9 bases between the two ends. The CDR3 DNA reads TGTGCCAGCAGCGAAAGGGGTGCAACTAATGAAAAACTGTTTTTT. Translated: CASSERGATNEKLFF.

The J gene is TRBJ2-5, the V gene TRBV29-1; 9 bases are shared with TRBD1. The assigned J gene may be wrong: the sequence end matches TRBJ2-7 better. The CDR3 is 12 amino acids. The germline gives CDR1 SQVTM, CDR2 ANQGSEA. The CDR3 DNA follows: TGCAGCGAAGGGGACAGGGACTACGAGCAGTACTTC. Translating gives CSEGDRDYEQYF.

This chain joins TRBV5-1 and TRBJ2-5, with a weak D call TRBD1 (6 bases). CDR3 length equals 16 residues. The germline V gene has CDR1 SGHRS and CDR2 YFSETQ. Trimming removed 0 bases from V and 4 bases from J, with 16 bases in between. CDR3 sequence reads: CASSLALARGGETQYF. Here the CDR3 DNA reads TGCGCCAGCAGCTTGGCCTTGGCCAGGGGCGGAGAGACCCAGTACTTC.

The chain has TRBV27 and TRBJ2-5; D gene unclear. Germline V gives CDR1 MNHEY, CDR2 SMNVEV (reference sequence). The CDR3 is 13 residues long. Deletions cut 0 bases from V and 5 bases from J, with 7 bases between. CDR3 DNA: TGTGCCAGCAGTTTATCGTATTCGGAGACCCAGTACTTC. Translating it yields CASSLSYSETQYF.

The DNA of the CDR3 is TGTGCCAGCAGCCTAACTAGCGGGAGGGCCTTGAATGAGCAGTTCTTC. It specifies CASSLTSGRALNEQFF. The V gene is TRBV7-6, the J gene TRBJ2-1, with 13 bases lining up with TRBD2. The V segment lost 5 bases and the J segment 7 bases; nucleotides outside the gene matches: 8. CDR1 is SGHVS, CDR2 FNYEAQ, per germline. The CDR3 runs 16 residues.

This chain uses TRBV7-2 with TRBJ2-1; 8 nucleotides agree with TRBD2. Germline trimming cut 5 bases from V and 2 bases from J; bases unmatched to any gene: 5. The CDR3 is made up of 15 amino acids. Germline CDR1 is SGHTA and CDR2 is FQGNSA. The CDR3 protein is CASSPGLGTYNEQFF. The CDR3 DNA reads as TGTGCCAGCAGCCCGGGACTAGGTACCTACAATGAGCAGTTCTTC.

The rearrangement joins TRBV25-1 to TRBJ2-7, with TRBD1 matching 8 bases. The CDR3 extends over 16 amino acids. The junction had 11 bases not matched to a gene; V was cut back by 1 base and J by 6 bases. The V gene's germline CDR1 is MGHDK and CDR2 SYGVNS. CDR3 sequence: CASSEFRQGMVGEQYF. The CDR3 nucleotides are TGTGCCAGCAGTGAATTTAGACAGGGGATGGTGGGCGAGCAGTACTTC.

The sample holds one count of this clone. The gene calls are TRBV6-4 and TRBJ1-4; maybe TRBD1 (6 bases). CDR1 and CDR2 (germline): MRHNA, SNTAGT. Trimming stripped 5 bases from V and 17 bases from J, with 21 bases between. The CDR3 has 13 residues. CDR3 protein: CASSQGTRGRLFF. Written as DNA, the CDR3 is TGTGCCAGCAGTCAAGGGACAAGAGGAAGGCTTTTTTTT.

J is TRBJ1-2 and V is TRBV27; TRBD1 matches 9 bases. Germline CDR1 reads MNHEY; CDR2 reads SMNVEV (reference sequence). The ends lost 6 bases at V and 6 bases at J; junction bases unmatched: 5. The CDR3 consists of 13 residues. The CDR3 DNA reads TGTGCCAGCAGCCAACAGGGGGCAAATGGCTACACCTTC. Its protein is CASSQQGANGYTF.

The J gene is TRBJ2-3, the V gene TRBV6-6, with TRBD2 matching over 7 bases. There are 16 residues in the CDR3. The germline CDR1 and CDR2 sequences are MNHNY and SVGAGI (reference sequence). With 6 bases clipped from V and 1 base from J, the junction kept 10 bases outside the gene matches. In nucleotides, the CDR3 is TGTGCCAGCAGGGTTGGCGGGGGAGCTGGCACAGATACGCAGTATTTT. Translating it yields CASRVGGGAGTDTQYF.

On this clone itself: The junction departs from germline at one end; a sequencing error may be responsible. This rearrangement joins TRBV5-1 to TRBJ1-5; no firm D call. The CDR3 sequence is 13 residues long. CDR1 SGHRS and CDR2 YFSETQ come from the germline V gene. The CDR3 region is CASRLELNQPQHF. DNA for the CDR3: TGCGCCAGCAGATTGGAACTAAATCAGCCCCAGCATTTT.

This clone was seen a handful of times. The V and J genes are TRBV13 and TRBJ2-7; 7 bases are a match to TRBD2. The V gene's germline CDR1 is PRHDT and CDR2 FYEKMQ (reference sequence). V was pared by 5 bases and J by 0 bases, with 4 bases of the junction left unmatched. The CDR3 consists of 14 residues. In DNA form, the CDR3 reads TGTGCCAGCAGCGTCGGGACTATCTCCTACGAGCAGTACTTC. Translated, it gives CASSVGTISYEQYF.

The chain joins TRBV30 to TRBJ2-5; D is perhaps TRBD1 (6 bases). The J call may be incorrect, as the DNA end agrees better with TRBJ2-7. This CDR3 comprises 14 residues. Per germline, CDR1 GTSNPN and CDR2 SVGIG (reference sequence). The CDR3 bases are TGTGCCTGGATTAGTGACAGGAATGCCTACGAGCAGTACTTC. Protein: CAWISDRNAYEQYF.

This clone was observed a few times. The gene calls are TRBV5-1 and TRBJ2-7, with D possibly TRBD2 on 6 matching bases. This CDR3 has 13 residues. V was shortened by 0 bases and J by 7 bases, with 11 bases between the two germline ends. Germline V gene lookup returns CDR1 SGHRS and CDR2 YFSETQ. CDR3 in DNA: TGCGCCAGCAGCTTGGGGCCTAGCGCTGAGCAGTACTTC. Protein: CASSLGPSAEQYF.

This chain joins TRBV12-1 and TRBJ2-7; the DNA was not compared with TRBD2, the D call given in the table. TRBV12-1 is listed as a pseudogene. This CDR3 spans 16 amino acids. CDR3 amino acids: CASSRGLAGFSYEQYF. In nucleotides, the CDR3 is TGTGCCAGCAGTCGAGGACTAGCGGGCTTCTCCTACGAGCAGTACTTC.